Presented here are 5 T cell receptor beta chains from one specimen sequenced in a study of blood T cell repertoires in COVID-19 (TCRdb year 2020). Library method: the immunoSEQ multiplex PCR assay. In TCRdb, the immuneACCESS table is reduced to in-frame sequences with V and J assigned. These tables do not hold every clone; where another copy was compared, an unresolved V gene accounts for under half, and the others remain unexplained. Here the sample has about 180,000 clones; approximately 87% occur a single time. The ten largest account for 2.5% of the sample. Sequenced input: peripheral blood. Receptors originate from a man aged 35 to 55 with active or convalescent COVID-19.

J is TRBJ1-2 and V is TRBV30, with D perhaps matching TRBD1 (5 bases). The CDR3 sequence is 14 residues long. In germline, CDR1 is GTSNPN, CDR2 SVGIG (reference sequence). The germline V and J ends were trimmed by 4 bases and 7 bases, with 19 bases remaining between them. CDR3 protein: CAWTRGSGEGGYTF. DNA for the CDR3: TGTGCCTGGACTCGGGGGTCAGGCGAGGGTGGCTACACCTTC.

Only one count was recorded for this clone. The chain combines TRBV30 with TRBJ2-5; TRBD1 agrees at 8 bases. The J segment lost 5 bases and the V segment lost 1 base, leaving 3 bases of the junction unmatched. Germline-derived CDR1 and CDR2 are GTSNPN and SVGIG (reference sequence). CDR3 length: 13 residues. The CDR3 is CAWSGNRGETQYF. CDR3 nucleotides: TGTGCCTGGAGTGGAAACAGGGGGGAGACCCAGTACTTC.

The J gene is TRBJ1-5, the V gene TRBV2; D perhaps matches TRBD1 (5 bases). CDR1 is SNHLY, CDR2 FYNNEI, per germline. The ends were cut back, 0 bases at V and 6 bases at J, with 15 bases in the middle. The CDR3 runs to 16 residues. CDR3 protein: CASSEALGGWLQPQHF. The CDR3 nucleotides are TGTGCCAGCAGTGAAGCGCTGGGGGGATGGCTTCAGCCCCAGCATTTT.

V gene TRBV4-1 combines with J gene TRBJ2-7, with 10 bases identical to TRBD2. This CDR3 has 14 residues. The germline CDR1 and CDR2 sequences are MGHRA and YSYEKL. The trim removed 3 bases at V and 4 bases at J, leaving 3 bases unmatched. The CDR3 bases are TGCGCCAGCAGCCAGGCTAGCGGGGGATACGAGCAGTACTTC. Protein product: CASSQASGGYEQYF.

This clone was seen only a few times. The chain carries TRBV5-4 and TRBJ1-2, with D possibly matching TRBD1 (6 bases). The germline gives CDR1 SGHNT, CDR2 YYREEE (reference sequence). This CDR3 is built from 12 residues. The germline V and J ends were trimmed by 6 bases and 8 bases, with 14 bases remaining between them. CDR3 in amino acids: CASTGDRKGYTF. CDR3 bases: TGTGCCAGCACCGGAGACAGGAAGGGCTACACCTTC.